This TCR beta chain is from a study of cytomegalovirus exposure and HLA in healthy donors. Study-level findings and limits: Among immune exposure information, only CMV serostatus was available. It has been reported that TCR beta sequences accurately predicted the HLA-A and HLA-B alleles of most subjects. Because they were indistinguishable, some V segments, including TRBV6-2 and TRBV6-3, were excluded.

Details on this clone: Its antigen is still unknown.

The V gene's germline CDR1 is SNHLY and CDR2 FYNNEI. V gave up 6 bases and J gave up 5 bases; unmatched junction bases: 13. This CDR3 region has 15 residues. Vbeta (60) and Jbeta (13) primers were used in the PCR. Measured with immunoSEQ multiplex PCR; TCRdb has only the in-frame clones, and not every one. The listing records under 200,000 clones. Sequencing was performed on PBMCs. The sequence was collected from a man in his thirties or forties in good health and CMV-seronegative. The rearrangement links TRBV2 to TRBJ2-7; TRBD1 matches 7 bases. The CDR3 protein is CASRRTGQEFNEQYF. CDR3 coding DNA: TGTGCCAGCAGGAGGACCGGACAGGAATTCAACGAGCAGTACTTC.